This T cell receptor (beta chain) was identified in a study of spatial heterogeneity in lung cancer. Across the study: In tumor regions, TCR transcript counts tracked strongly with a T cell module score from matched bulk RNA-seq. Every unique TCR and UMI combination, on average, appeared more than ten times in raw reads.

Findings and caveats of the study: Counts of expanded alpha and beta TCRs within tumors tracked the tumor nonsynonymous mutation count.

V lost 3 bases to trimming and J lost 2 bases; unmatched junction nucleotides: 3. The CDR3 extends over 15 amino acids. The sample's time point: sample taken at primary tumor resection. Samples were obtained from roughly 65 donors, all untreated early-stage non-small cell lung cancer patients. Individually, TCR cDNA molecules were each labelled with a unique molecular identifier. In TCRdb, the 5' RACE reads were re-called with MiXCR into one record per CDR3 protein. This table holds some 3,200 distinct CDR3 sequences, over 15% found once. With respect to this clonotype: Its cognate antigen is unknown.

Sequences were derived from lung tumor tissue, sampled at surgery. The chain employs TRBV12-3 or TRBV12-4 and TRBJ2-1, with 8 bases aligning to TRBD1. The source of this sequence is a male donor with early-stage non-small cell lung cancer. The CDR3 bases are TGTGCCAGCAGTTTTGGACAGGGAACCTACAATGAGCAGTTCTTC. Protein product: CASSFGQGTYNEQFF.